This paragraph reports one T cell receptor (beta chain). What it recognizes is unknown. The CDR3 runs to 15 residues. V dropped 1 base and J dropped 0 bases, with 10 bases sitting between them. The germline V gene has CDR1 SGHTA and CDR2 FQGNSA. The immunoSEQ assay was v3. This table comes from immunoSEQ multiplex PCR, and its TCRdb copy is limited to in-frame clones, with some not included. In the table there are over 15,000 clones, 74% of which are singletons. The sample comes from a study of TIL therapy for anti-PD-1-resistant metastatic lung cancer. Whole-study context: Tumors were harvested before any PD-1/PD-L1 blockade. Tumors had a median PD-L1 proportion score of 6%. Study-wide points: TIL clonotype persistence in blood showed no apparent association with response.

As for time point: pre-treatment sample, taken before nivolumab and TIL therapy. Patients were adults with stage 4 NSCLC. The sequence derives from a person aged 25-85 years with non-small cell lung cancer. The sample consisted of blood, taken at baseline. The chain links TRBV7-2 to TRBJ2-7; D is unclear. The CDR3 loop reads CASSLVTGSSYEQYF. DNA for the CDR3: TGTGCCAGCAGCTTAGTAACGGGCAGCTCCTACGAGCAGTACTTC.